This T cell receptor (beta chain) is from a study of blood T cells in healthy people across ages (dated by TCRdb to between 2014 and 2017). In terms of the full investigation: In model experiments, template switching captured about one uniquely barcoded TCR beta cDNA molecule for every two T cells. The study measured age-related changes in TCR beta repertoire diversity using deep sequencing normalized with unique cDNA molecular identifiers. The donors were divided into four age groups: young (average about 16 years), middle-aged (about 40), aged (approximately 59) and long-lived (about 90). The study analyzed two additional independent replicas of 1 million unique cDNA reads from the same blood draw for two donors, one aged 18 to 29 and one aged 80 or older. The study at large found these results: As age increased, observed TCR beta diversity per million T cells dropped in a roughly linear way, and a significant reduction was already evident by age 40. Compared with the aged group, the long-lived group had more naive CD4+ T cells, fewer expanded clones and increased TCR diversity, suggesting age selection. Estimates of total diversity from one million sequenced T cells were regarded as lower bounds and underestimates. Conclusive comparison of naive and antigen-experienced compartments was prevented by the profiling of bulk unsorted PBMCs. The percentage of naive T cells measured by flow cytometry correlated strongly with observed TCR beta diversity. The CMV infection status of donors was not known, potentially confounding age-related changes in expanded clonotypes.

This clonotype was counted many times. The antigen it recognizes is unknown. Per-nucleotide qualities are absent, and no much larger clonotype sits a single base away. Library preparation used 5' RACE. Reads for this sample came from an Illumina HiSeq 2500. A second PCR of about 6 to 11 cycles was performed with a sample-barcoded 5' primer and a J-beta primer mix. Each TCR beta cDNA molecule received a unique molecular identifier from a template-switch 5' adaptor carrying 12 random nucleotides. At least 2.5 million CDR3-containing paired-end reads were obtained from each sample. First-strand cDNA synthesis was performed from all RNA using the Mint cDNA synthesis kit, with priming by a TRBC-specific oligonucleotide. After uracil-DNA glycosylase treatment, a first 18-cycle PCR used universal primers M1SS and BC2_uni_R on all cDNA. Processing in the source paper ran as follows. Normalization of each sample was performed by random selection of 1 million high-quality reads, each carrying a distinct molecular identifier. Instead of being binned into consensus sequences, reads that shared molecular identifiers were thrown out. MiTCR, with a Q25 quality threshold and the strictest error-elimination algorithm, was used for CDR3 identification, clonotype clustering and error correction. Lower-bound total TCR beta diversity was estimated with a nonparametric unseen species model using Euler transformation. The public reads were quality trimmed at Q25 with fastp and then assembled into clones with MiXCR by TCRdb, keeping productive beta chains. Rows are combined by CDR3 protein, so each entry shows the most common genes and DNA. TCRdb assigned the V and J calls; the authors' analysis was not used. This sample comprises more than 750,000 distinct CDR3 sequences, almost 30% of them detected only once. Around 9.6% of the sample goes to the ten largest clones.

The roughly 39 donors, aged about 6 to 95 years, were systemically healthy Caucasian individuals from Russia. Each donor gave approximately 10 milliliters of peripheral blood, collected into EDTA-treated Vacutainer tubes. Ficoll-Paque density-gradient centrifugation was used to isolate PBMCs, with at least 7 million per sample. Trizol reagent was used to extract total RNA from PBMCs, with at least 5.5 micrograms per sample. For every donor, flow cytometry on a PBMC aliquot measured the percentage of naive CD45RAhigh/CD27high T cells. V gives up 3 bases and J gives up 6 bases, and the segment between their germline ends measures 9 bases. The CDR3 starts with the cysteine, ends with the phenylalanine, and has 13 residues. Kept here is only the CDR3 DNA, which spans 39 bases and is read in frame from base 1. These data also featured in a second study, about T cells of mothers and their children. Reported in the second study: Nine systemically healthy Caucasian individuals served as donors, namely three mothers together with their six children. cDNA synthesis used all of the extracted RNA, with roughly 1.5 ug of RNA in each 15 ul reaction. In the second PCR, sample barcodes and 2-4 random nucleotides were introduced via the M1S primer. Over 8.5 million TCR beta CDR3 reads came from each mother, compared with around 3 million reads from each child. Thymic selection shapes the output of TCR recombination in a similar way in related and unrelated pairs, and inherited differences have a minor effect. Normalized repertoire overlap in related mother-child pairs was always slightly higher than in unrelated mother-child pairs, but the difference was never significant. No persistent microchimeric T cell clones were detected, at a sensitivity of around 97 clones per million clonotypes. The study used deep NGS to compare TCR beta repertoires of mothers and children, seeking features distinguishing related mother-child pairs from unrelated individuals. Mothers averaged around 40 +/- 4 years of age and children averaged about 10 +/- 4 years. After adapters were ligated using NEBNext reagents, the libraries underwent 100+100 nt paired-end sequencing on an Illumina HiSeq 2000. To avoid cross-contamination, the mother libraries and the child libraries were prepared a month apart and sequenced in separate runs. Between 500,000 and 2,000,000 distinct TCR beta clonotypes were identified per donor. Naive TCR beta clonotypes were estimated from low-frequency clonotypes matched to each donor's FACS-determined naive share, without sorting.

This TCR derives from a woman aged 40 to 50 in good health. Sequencing input: blood. The chain joins TRBV12-3 or TRBV12-4 to TRBJ1-5; there is no confident call for the D gene. The CDR3 in this case is CASSFVGSQPQHF. The nucleotide sequence is given as TGTGCCAGCAGTTTCGTGGGTAGTCAGCCCCAGCATTTT.